This TCR beta chain was retrieved from a study of radiation and T cells in renal cell carcinoma. Study-wide results and caveats: In blood, top tumor clones expanded by 2 weeks, shrinking by 4. Without pretreatment biopsies, baseline tumor clonotype presence was undetermined.

TCRdb's copy holds only in-frame clones and misses some; the assay was immunoSEQ multiplex PCR. This sample has just under 150,000 clones; 80% to 90% occur once, and the top ten carry around 17%. Time point meaning: blood 4 weeks post-SBRT, at nephrectomy. Treatment in this sample: 15 Gy SBRT to primary tumor, nephrectomy 4 weeks later. The patient's renal cell carcinoma had clear cell pathology. A remark on this clone: Its antigen is not identified.

Trimming took 1 base from V and 7 from J; bases not matched to a gene: 8. Germline-derived CDR1 and CDR2 are SGHDT and YYEEEE. This CDR3 spans 16 amino acids. This chain connects TRBV5-6 to TRBJ2-2; 9 bases are shared with TRBD2. This specimen consisted of blood, obtained from a patient whose treatment included radiotherapy and nephrectomy. The TCR originated in a woman aged 50 to 65 with renal cell carcinoma. This CDR3 is CASSLFSGSGFGELFF. CDR3 nucleotides: TGTGCCAGCAGCTTGTTTAGCGGGAGCGGATTCGGGGAGCTGTTTTTT. The complete variable domain, with remaining parts taken from reference TRBV5-6 and TRBJ2-2, reads DAGVTQSPTHLIKTRGQQVTLRCSPKSGHDTVSWYQQALGQGPQFIFQYYEEEERQRGNFPDRFSGHQFPNYSSELNVNALLLGDSALYLCASSLFSGSGFGELFFGEGSRLTVL.